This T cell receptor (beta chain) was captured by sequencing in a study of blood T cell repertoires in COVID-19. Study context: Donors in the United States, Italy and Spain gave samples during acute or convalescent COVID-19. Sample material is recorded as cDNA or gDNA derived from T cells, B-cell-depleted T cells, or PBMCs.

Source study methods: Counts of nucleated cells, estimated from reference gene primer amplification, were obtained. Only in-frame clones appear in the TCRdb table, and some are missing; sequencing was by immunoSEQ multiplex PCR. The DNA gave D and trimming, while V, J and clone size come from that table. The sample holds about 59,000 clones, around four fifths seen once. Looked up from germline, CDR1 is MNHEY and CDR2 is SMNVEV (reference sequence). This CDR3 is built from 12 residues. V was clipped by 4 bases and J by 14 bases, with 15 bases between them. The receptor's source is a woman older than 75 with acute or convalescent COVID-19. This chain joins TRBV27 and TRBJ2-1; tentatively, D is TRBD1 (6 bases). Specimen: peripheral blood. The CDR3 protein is CASSSNRVVEFF. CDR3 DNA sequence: TGTGCCAGCAGTTCGAACAGGGTCGTCGAGTTCTTC.